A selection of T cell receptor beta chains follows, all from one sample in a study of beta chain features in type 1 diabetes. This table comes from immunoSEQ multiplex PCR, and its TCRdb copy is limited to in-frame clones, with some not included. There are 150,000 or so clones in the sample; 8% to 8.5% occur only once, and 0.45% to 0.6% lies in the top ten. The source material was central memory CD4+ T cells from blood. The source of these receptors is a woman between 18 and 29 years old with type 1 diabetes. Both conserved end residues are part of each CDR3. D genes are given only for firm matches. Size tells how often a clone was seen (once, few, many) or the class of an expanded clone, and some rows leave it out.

CDR3aa: CSVDLTAQETQYF
CDR3nt: TGCAGCGTTGATTTGACAGCCCAAGAGACCCAGTACTTC
abundance: few
j_gene: TRBJ2-5
v_gene: TRBV29-1
d_gene: .

CDR3aa: CASSQGGGVADTQYF
CDR3nt: TGCGCCAGCAGCCAAGGCGGCGGGGTGGCAGATACGCAGTATTTT
abundance: few
j_gene: TRBJ2-3
v_gene: TRBV4-3
d_gene: .

CDR3aa: CASSELRTEEAFF
CDR3nt: TGTGCCAGCAGTGAATTGAGGACAGAAGAAGCTTTCTTT
abundance: .
j_gene: TRBJ1-1
v_gene: TRBV2
d_gene: .

CDR3aa: CASSPNSGNTDTQYF
CDR3nt: TGTGCCAGCAGCCCCAACAGCGGGAACACAGATACGCAGTATTTT
abundance: few
j_gene: TRBJ2-3
v_gene: TRBV11-3
d_gene: TRBD2

CDR3aa: CASSLGGRVSEQYF
CDR3nt: TGTGCTAGCAGCTTAGGCGGGAGGGTCTCCGAGCAGTACTTC
abundance: .
j_gene: TRBJ2-7
v_gene: TRBV7-7
d_gene: TRBD2

CDR3aa: CASSSSGGLEYEQFF
CDR3nt: TGTGCCAGCAGCTCTAGCGGGGGGCTAGAATATGAGCAGTTCTTC
abundance: few
j_gene: TRBJ2-1
v_gene: TRBV7-9
d_gene: TRBD2

CDR3aa: CASSFQDNEQFF
CDR3nt: TGTGCCAGCAGTTTCCAGGACAATGAGCAGTTCTTC
abundance: few
j_gene: TRBJ2-1
v_gene: TRBV27
d_gene: .

CDR3aa: CASSLGAGTQYF
CDR3nt: TGTGCCAGCAGCCTGGGGGCGGGTACGCAGTATTTT
abundance: few
j_gene: TRBJ2-3
v_gene: TRBV7-3
d_gene: .

CDR3aa: CASTGQGANYGYTF
CDR3nt: TGTGCCAGCACGGGCCAGGGGGCTAACTATGGCTACACCTTC
abundance: .
j_gene: TRBJ1-2
v_gene: TRBV6-5
d_gene: TRBD1

CDR3aa: CASSPGSDRRQPQHF
CDR3nt: TGTGCCAGCAGCCCAGGTTCGGACAGAAGACAGCCCCAGCATTTT
abundance: few
j_gene: TRBJ1-5
v_gene: TRBV2
d_gene: .

CDR3aa: CASSPILALNTEAFF
CDR3nt: TGTGCCAGCAGTCCGATCCTGGCATTGAACACTGAAGCTTTCTTT
abundance: few
j_gene: TRBJ1-1
v_gene: TRBV7-9
d_gene: .

CDR3aa: CSVVGGVNEQFF
CDR3nt: TGCAGCGTTGTTGGGGGGGTGAATGAGCAGTTCTTC
abundance: .
j_gene: TRBJ2-1
v_gene: TRBV29-1
d_gene: TRBD2

CDR3aa: CASRDLRGETQYF
CDR3nt: TGCGCCAGCAGGGACCTACGGGGAGAGACCCAGTACTTC
abundance: few
j_gene: TRBJ2-5
v_gene: TRBV5-1
d_gene: .

CDR3aa: CASSQRDRAGTDTQYF
CDR3nt: TGTGCCAGCAGCCAACGGGACAGGGCTGGCACAGATACGCAGTATTTT
abundance: few
j_gene: TRBJ2-3
v_gene: TRBV16
d_gene: TRBD1

CDR3aa: CSVEGRTSGSNEQFF
CDR3nt: TGCAGCGTTGAAGGCCGGACTAGCGGGAGCAATGAGCAGTTCTTC
abundance: .
j_gene: TRBJ2-1
v_gene: TRBV29-1
d_gene: TRBD2

CDR3aa: CASTPTSGVRMELFF
CDR3nt: TGTGCCAGCACCCCTACTAGCGGGGTTAGAATGGAGCTGTTTTTT
abundance: few
j_gene: TRBJ2-2
v_gene: TRBV4-2
d_gene: TRBD2

CDR3aa: CASSQALQGVNIQYF
CDR3nt: TGCGCCAGCAGCCAAGCGCTGCAGGGGGTAAACATTCAGTACTTC
abundance: .
j_gene: TRBJ2-4
v_gene: TRBV4-3
d_gene: TRBD1

CDR3aa: CASSLEYGEGKLFF
CDR3nt: TGTGCCAGCAGCTTAGAGTACGGGGAGGGGAAACTGTTTTTT
abundance: few
j_gene: TRBJ1-4
v_gene: TRBV7-8
d_gene: .

CDR3aa: CSAGAGGAEKLFF
CDR3nt: TGCAGCGCCGGCGCAGGGGGCGCGGAAAAACTGTTTTTT
abundance: .
j_gene: TRBJ1-4
v_gene: TRBV29-1
d_gene: TRBD1

CDR3aa: CAWTPTGVEAFF
CDR3nt: TGTGCCTGGACTCCGACCGGGGTGGAAGCTTTCTTT
abundance: .
j_gene: TRBJ1-1
v_gene: TRBV30
d_gene: .

CDR3aa: CAISAGQGAGVPTDTQYF
CDR3nt: TGTGCCATCAGTGCCGGACAGGGTGCGGGCGTTCCCACAGATACGCAGTATTTT
abundance: few
j_gene: TRBJ2-3
v_gene: TRBV10-3
d_gene: TRBD1

CDR3aa: CASSTTSGGVYEQYF
CDR3nt: TGTGCCAGCAGCACGACTAGCGGGGGGGTCTACGAGCAGTACTTC
abundance: few
j_gene: TRBJ2-7
v_gene: TRBV9
d_gene: TRBD2

CDR3aa: CASSYRLLEYDEQFF
CDR3nt: TGTGCCAGCAGTTATAGACTACTAGAGTACGATGAGCAGTTCTTC
abundance: .
j_gene: TRBJ2-1
v_gene: TRBV6-5
d_gene: .

CDR3aa: CASSVNPSLPPYF
CDR3nt: TGTGCCAGCAGCGTAAATCCTAGCCTCCCTCCGTACTTC
abundance: .
j_gene: TRBJ2-5
v_gene: TRBV9
d_gene: .

CDR3aa: CASSPTESTDTQYF
CDR3nt: TGTGCCAGCAGCCCGACAGAGAGCACAGATACGCAGTATTTT
abundance: .
j_gene: TRBJ2-3
v_gene: TRBV7-3
d_gene: .

CDR3aa: CASSLERQAPNIQYF
CDR3nt: TGTGCCAGCAGCTTAGAGAGACAGGCTCCAAACATTCAGTACTTC
abundance: few
j_gene: TRBJ2-4
v_gene: TRBV7-2
d_gene: .

CDR3aa: CASSLRYGDSYEQYF
CDR3nt: TGCGCCAGCAGCTTGAGGTACGGGGACTCCTACGAGCAGTACTTC
abundance: .
j_gene: TRBJ2-7
v_gene: TRBV5-1
d_gene: .